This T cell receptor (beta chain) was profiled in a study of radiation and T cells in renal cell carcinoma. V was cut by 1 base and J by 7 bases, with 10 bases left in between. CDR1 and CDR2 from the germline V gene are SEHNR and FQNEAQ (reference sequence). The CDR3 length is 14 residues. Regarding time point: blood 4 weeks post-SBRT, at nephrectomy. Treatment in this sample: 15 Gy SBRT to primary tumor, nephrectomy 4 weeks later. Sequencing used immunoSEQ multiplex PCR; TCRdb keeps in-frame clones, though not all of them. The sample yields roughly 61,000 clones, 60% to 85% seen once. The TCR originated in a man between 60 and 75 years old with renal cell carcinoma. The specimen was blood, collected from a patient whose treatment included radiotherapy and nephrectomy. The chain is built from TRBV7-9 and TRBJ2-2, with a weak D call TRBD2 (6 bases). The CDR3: CASSLEGLRGELFF. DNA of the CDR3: TGTGCCAGCAGCTTAGAGGGACTCCGCGGGGAGCTGTTTTTT.